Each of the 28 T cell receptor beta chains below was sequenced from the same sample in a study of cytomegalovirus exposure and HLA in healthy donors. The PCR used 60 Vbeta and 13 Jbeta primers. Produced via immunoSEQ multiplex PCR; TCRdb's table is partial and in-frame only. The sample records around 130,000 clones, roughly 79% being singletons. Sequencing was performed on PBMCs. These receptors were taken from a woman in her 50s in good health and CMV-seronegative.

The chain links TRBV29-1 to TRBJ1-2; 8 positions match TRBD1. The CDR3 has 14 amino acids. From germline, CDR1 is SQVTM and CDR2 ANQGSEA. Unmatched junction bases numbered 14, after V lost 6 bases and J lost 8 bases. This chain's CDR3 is CSVGGETGAQGYTF. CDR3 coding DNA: TGCAGCGTGGGGGGGGAGACAGGGGCGCAGGGCTACACCTTC.

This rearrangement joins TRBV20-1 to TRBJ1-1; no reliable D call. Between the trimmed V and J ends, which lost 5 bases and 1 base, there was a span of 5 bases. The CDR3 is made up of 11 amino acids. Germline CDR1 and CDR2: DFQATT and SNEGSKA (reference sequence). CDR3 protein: CSALRNTEAFF. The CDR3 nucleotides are TGCAGTGCTTTGAGGAACACTGAAGCTTTCTTT.

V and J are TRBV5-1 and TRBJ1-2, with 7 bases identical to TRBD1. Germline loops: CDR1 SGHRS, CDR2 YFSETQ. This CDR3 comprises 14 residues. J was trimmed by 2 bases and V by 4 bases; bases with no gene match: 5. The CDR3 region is CASSPTGENYGYTF. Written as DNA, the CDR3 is TGCGCCAGCAGCCCCACAGGGGAGAACTATGGCTACACCTTC. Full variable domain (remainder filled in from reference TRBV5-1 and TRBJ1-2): KAGVTQTPRYLIKTRGQQVTLSCSPISGHRSVSWYQQTPGQGLQFLFEYFSETQRNKGNFPGRFSGRQFSNSRSEMNVSTLELGDSALYLCASSPTGENYGYTFGSGTRLTVV.

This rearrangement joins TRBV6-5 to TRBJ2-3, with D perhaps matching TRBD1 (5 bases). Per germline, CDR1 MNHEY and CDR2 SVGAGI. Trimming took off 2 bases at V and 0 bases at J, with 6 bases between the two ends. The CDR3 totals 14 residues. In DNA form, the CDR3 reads TGTGCCAGCAGTTACGGGGCGAGCACAGATACGCAGTATTTT. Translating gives CASSYGASTDTQYF.

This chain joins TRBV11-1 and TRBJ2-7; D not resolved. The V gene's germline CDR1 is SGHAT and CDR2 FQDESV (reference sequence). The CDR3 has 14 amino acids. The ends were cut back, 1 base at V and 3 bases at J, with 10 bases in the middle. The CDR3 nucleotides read TGTGCCAGCAGCTTAGGGGCCAGCCACTACGAGCAGTACTTC. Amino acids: CASSLGASHYEQYF. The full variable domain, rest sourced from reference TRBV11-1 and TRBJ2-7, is EAEVAQSPRYKITEKSQAVAFWCDPISGHATLYWYRQILGQGPELLVQFQDESVVDDSQLPKDRFSAERLKGVDSTLKIQPAELGDSAMYLCASSLGASHYEQYFGPGTRLTVT.

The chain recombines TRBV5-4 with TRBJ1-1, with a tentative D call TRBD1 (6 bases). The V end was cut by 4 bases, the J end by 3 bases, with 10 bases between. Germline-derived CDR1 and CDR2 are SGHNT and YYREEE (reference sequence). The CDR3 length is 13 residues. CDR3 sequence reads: CASSMDRDTEAFF. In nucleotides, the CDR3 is TGTGCCAGCAGCATGGACAGAGACACTGAAGCTTTCTTT.

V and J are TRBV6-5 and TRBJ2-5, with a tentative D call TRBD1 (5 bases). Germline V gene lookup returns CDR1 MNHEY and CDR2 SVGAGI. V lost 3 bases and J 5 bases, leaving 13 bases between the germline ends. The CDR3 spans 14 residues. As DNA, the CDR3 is TGTGCCAGCAGTTATGACGGTAGGGGTGAGACCCAGTACTTC. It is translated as CASSYDGRGETQYF.

The CDR3 nucleotides read TGTGCCAGTAGTAAGACTAGCGGGCGGGAAAACACCGGGGAGCTGTTTTTT. Protein product: CASSKTSGRENTGELFF. V usage is TRBV19 and J usage is TRBJ2-2; 10 positions agree with TRBD2. The CDR3 covers 17 residues. The germline gives CDR1 LNHDA, CDR2 SQIVND (reference sequence). Trimming took 4 bases from V and 2 from J; bases not matched to a gene: 7.

Written as DNA, the CDR3 is TGTGCCAGCAGTCAGGACTATGGCTACACCTTC. Amino acid sequence: CASSQDYGYTF. This sequence joins TRBV2 and TRBJ1-2; no firm D call. The CDR3 consists of 11 residues. Trimming cost V 5 bases and J 3 bases, with 4 bases left between them. CDR1 is SNHLY and CDR2 is FYNNEI in the germline V gene.

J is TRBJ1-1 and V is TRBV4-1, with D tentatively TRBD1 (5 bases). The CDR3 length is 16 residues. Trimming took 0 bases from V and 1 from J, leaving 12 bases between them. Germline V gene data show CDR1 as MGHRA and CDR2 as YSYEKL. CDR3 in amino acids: CASSQEGQGTNTEAFF. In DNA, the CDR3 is TGCGCCAGCAGCCAAGAGGGTCAGGGCACGAACACTGAAGCTTTCTTT.

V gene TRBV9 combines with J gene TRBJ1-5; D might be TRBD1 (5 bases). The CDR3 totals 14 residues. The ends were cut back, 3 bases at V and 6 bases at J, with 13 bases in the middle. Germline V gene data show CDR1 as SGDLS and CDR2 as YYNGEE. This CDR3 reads CASSGGTGGQPQHF. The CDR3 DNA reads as TGTGCCAGCAGCGGCGGGACGGGGGGTCAGCCCCAGCATTTT.

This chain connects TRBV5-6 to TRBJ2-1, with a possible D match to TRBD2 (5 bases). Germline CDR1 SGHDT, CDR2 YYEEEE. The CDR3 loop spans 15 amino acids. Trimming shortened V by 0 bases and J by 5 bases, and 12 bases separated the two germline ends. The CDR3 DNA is TGTGCCAGCAGCTTGGTAGGACTCCCAGACAATGAGCAGTTCTTC. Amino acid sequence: CASSLVGLPDNEQFF. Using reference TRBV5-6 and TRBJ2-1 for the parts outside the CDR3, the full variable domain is DAGVTQSPTHLIKTRGQQVTLRCSPKSGHDTVSWYQQALGQGPQFIFQYYEEEERQRGNFPDRFSGHQFPNYSSELNVNALLLGDSALYLCASSLVGLPDNEQFFGPGTRLTVL.

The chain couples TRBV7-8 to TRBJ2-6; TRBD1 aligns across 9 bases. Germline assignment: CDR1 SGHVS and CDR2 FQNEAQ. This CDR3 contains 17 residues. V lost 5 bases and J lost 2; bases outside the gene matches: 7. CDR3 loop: CASSPGTGLTGANVLTF. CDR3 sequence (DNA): TGTGCCAGCAGCCCCGGGACAGGGTTGACTGGGGCCAACGTCCTGACTTTC.

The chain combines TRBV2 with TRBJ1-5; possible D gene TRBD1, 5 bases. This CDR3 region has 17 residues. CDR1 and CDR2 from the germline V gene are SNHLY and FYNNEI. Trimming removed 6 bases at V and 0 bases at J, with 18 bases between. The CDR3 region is CASRVARGSVSNQPQHF. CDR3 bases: TGTGCCAGCAGGGTAGCTAGGGGCTCGGTTAGCAATCAGCCCCAGCATTTT.

The CDR3 nucleotides are TGTGCCAGCAGCCCCCGACAAATAAACAATGAGCAGTTCTTC. It yields the protein CASSPRQINNEQFF. The rearrangement links TRBV7-2 to TRBJ2-1; no clear D gene. There are 14 residues in the CDR3. The germline gives CDR1 SGHTA, CDR2 FQGNSA. With 5 bases removed from V and 5 bases from J, the gap between germline ends came to 13 bases.

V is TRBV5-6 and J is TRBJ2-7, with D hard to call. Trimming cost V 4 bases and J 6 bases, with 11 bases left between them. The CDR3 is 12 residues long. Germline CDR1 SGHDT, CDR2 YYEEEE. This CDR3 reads CASSQTGFEQYF. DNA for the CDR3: TGTGCCAGCAGCCAGACCGGGTTCGAGCAGTACTTC.

This CDR3 is CASSYTGTGFHEQYF. The CDR3 DNA sequence: TGTGCCAGCAGTTATACCGGGACAGGGTTCCACGAGCAGTACTTC. This chain uses TRBV6-6 with TRBJ2-7, with 9 bases fitting TRBD1. The CDR3 loop spans 15 amino acids. CDR1 and CDR2 from the germline V gene are MNHNY and SVGAGI (reference sequence). V shed 3 bases, J shed 5 bases, and the junction held 8 bases outside the gene matches.

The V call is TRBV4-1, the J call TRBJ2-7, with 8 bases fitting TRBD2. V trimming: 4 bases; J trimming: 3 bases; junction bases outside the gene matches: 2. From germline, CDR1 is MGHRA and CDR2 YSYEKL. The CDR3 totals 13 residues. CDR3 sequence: CASSLAGSYEQYF. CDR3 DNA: TGCGCCAGCAGCCTAGCGGGGAGCTACGAGCAGTACTTC.

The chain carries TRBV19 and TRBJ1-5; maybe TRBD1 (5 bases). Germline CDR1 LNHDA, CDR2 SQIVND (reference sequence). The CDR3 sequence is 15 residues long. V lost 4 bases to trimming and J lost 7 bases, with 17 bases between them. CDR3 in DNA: TGTGCCAGTAGTACCCCCCCAGGGTTATCGCAGCCCCAGCATTTT. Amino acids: CASSTPPGLSQPQHF.

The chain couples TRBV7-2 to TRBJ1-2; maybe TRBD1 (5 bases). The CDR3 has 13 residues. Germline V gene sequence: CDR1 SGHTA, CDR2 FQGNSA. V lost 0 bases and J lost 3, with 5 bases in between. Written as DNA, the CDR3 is TGTGCCAGCAGCTTAGCCAGGGACTATGGCTACACCTTC. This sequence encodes CASSLARDYGYTF.

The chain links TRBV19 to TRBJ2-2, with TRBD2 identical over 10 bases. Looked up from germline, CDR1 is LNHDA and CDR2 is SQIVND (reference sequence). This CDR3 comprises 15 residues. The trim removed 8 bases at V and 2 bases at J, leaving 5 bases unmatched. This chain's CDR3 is CASGRLAGNTGELFF. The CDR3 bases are TGTGCCAGTGGCAGACTAGCGGGTAACACCGGGGAGCTGTTTTTT.

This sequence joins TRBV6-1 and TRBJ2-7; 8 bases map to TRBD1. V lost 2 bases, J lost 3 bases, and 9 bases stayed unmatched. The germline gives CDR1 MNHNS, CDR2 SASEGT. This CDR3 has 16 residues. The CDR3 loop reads CASSEYSGQGSYEQYV. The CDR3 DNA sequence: TGTGCCAGCAGTGAATATTCAGGACAGGGAAGCTACGAGCAGTACGTC.

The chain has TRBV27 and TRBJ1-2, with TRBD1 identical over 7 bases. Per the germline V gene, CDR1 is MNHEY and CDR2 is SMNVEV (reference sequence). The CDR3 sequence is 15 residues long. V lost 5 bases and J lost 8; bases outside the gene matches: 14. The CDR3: CASSEYEQGVSGYTF. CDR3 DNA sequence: TGTGCCAGCAGTGAGTATGAGCAGGGGGTGAGCGGCTACACCTTC.

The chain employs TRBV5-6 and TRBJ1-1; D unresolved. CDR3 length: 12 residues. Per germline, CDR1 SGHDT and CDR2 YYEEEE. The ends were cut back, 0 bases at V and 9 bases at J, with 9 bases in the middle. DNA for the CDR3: TGTGCCAGCAGCTTGGAAGAGGGAAAAGCTTTCTTT. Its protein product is CASSLEEGKAFF.

The CDR3: CASSYGLAGTDTQYF. In DNA, the CDR3 is TGTGCCAGCAGTTATGGACTAGCGGGCACAGATACGCAGTATTTT. The genes are TRBV6-6 and TRBJ2-3, with 10 bases that match TRBD2. V lost 3 bases and J lost 1; bases outside the gene matches: 1. From germline, CDR1 is MNHNY and CDR2 SVGAGI (reference sequence). The CDR3 consists of 15 residues.

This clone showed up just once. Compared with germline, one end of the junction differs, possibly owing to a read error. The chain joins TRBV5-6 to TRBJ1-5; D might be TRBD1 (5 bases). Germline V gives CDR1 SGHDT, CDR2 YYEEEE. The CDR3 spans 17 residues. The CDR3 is CASSFGAVTSSNQPQNF. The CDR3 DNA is TGTGCCAGCAGCTTTGGGGCGGTGACCTCGAGCAATCAGCCCCAGAATTTT.

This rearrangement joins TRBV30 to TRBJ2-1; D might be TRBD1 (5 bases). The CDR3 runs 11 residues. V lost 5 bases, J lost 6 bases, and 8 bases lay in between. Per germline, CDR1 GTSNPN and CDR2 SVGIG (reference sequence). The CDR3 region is CAWGHFNEQFF. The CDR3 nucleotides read TGTGCCTGGGGACACTTCAATGAGCAGTTCTTC.

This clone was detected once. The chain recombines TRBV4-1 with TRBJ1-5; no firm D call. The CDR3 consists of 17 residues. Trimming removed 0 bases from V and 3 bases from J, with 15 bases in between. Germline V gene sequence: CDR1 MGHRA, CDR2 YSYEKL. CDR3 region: CASSQDRLGSINQPQHF. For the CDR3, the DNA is TGCGCCAGCAGCCAAGATCGTCTAGGGAGCATCAATCAGCCCCAGCATTTT.